These 9 T cell receptor beta chains came from one sample sequenced in a study of early T cells in non-severe SARS-CoV-2 infection. TCRdb re-called the 5' RACE reads with MiXCR, one entry per CDR3 protein. This sample carries some 70,000 distinct CDR3 sequences, approximately 10% of them seen once, and the ten largest clones take 3.2%. The sequenced material came from whole blood. These receptors all stem from an adult who was a healthcare worker with PCR-confirmed SARS-CoV-2 infection or an uninfected control (not recorded which).

V is TRBV6-5 and J is TRBJ2-7; possible D gene TRBD1, 6 bases. Trimming removed 2 bases from V and 6 bases from J, with 14 bases in between. There are 14 residues in the CDR3. The V gene's germline CDR1 is MNHEY and CDR2 SVGAGI. The CDR3 DNA reads as TGTGCCAGCAGTTACAGGGGTAGGGACACCGAGCAGTACTTC. Its protein is CASSYRGRDTEQYF.

In this sample, this clonotype turned up many times. The rearrangement joins TRBV20-1 to TRBJ2-7; possibly TRBD1 for D (5 bases). Looked up from germline, CDR1 is DFQATT and CDR2 is SNEGSKA (reference sequence). The CDR3 has 14 residues. V lost 1 base, J lost 0 bases, and 10 bases lay in between. The CDR3 DNA sequence: TGCAGTGCTAGAGGGACACGCATCTCCTACGAGCAGTACTTC. Translated, it gives CSARGTRISYEQYF.

This clonotype was seen many times. The V and J genes are TRBV10-3 and TRBJ2-7; TRBD2 aligns across 12 bases. CDR3 length: 16 amino acids. V lost 0 bases and J lost 5; bases outside the gene matches: 5. Germline-derived CDR1 and CDR2 are ENHRY and SYGVKD. CDR3 in DNA: TGTGCCATCAGTGAGTCGATTTCTAGCGGGAGGGACGAGCAGTACTTC. Its protein is CAISESISSGRDEQYF.

This chain links TRBV7-2 with TRBJ2-3; unclear D gene. The CDR3 totals 15 residues. Per germline, CDR1 SGHTA and CDR2 FQGNSA. Trimming took 0 bases from V and 0 from J, leaving 7 bases between them. This chain's CDR3 is CASSLASTSTDTQYF. CDR3 nucleotides: TGTGCCAGCAGCTTAGCGAGCACTAGCACAGATACGCAGTATTTT.

This clonotype was recorded a few times. The chain combines TRBV27 with TRBJ1-1, with TRBD1 identical over 7 bases. Per germline, CDR1 MNHEY and CDR2 SMNVEV (reference sequence). The V gene end was trimmed by 6 bases and the J gene end by 2 bases; junction bases not matched to a gene: 12. The CDR3 has 16 residues. The CDR3 region has the DNA TGTGCCAGCAGGCCGGCGAGGGACAGAGCAAACACTGAAGCTTTCTTT. This translates into CASRPARDRANTEAFF.

This clonotype came up a few times. The chain carries TRBV14 and TRBJ2-1; 7 bases match TRBD1. Germline values: CDR1 SGHDN, CDR2 FVKESK. Trimming cost V 5 bases and J 12 bases; bases outside gene matches: 7. This CDR3 comprises 12 residues. CDR3 nucleotides: TGTGCCAGCAGCGCACACAGGGGAGTGCAGTTCTTC. This encodes CASSAHRGVQFF. The complete variable domain, with remaining parts taken from reference TRBV14 and TRBJ2-1, reads EAGVTQFPSHSVIEKGQTVTLRCDPISGHDNLYWYRRVMGKEIKFLLHFVKESKQDESGMPNNRFLAERTGGTYSTLKVQPAELEDSGVYFCASSAHRGVQFFGPGTRLTVL.

This clonotype was counted only a few times. V usage is TRBV3-1 and J usage is TRBJ2-3; possibly TRBD2 for D (5 bases). The CDR3 contains 16 residues. From germline, CDR1 is LGHDT and CDR2 YNNKEL (reference sequence). Deletions cut 2 bases from V and 1 base from J, with 13 bases between. Here the CDR3 reads CASSQQPGRGTDTQYF. The CDR3 nucleotides are TGTGCCAGCAGCCAACAGCCTGGGAGAGGCACAGATACGCAGTATTTT.

This chain joins TRBV11-2 and TRBJ2-5; D is perhaps TRBD2 (6 bases). Trimming took off 0 bases at V and 2 bases at J, with 10 bases between the two ends. Looked up from germline, CDR1 is SGHAT and CDR2 is FQNNGV. This CDR3 spans 15 amino acids. CDR3 sequence (DNA): TGTGCCAGCAGCTTAGATATAGCGGAACAAGAGACCCAGTACTTC. It encodes CASSLDIAEQETQYF.

This clonotype has only a few counts. The V gene is TRBV5-1, the J gene TRBJ2-5, with D possibly TRBD2 on 6 matching bases. V was trimmed by 2 bases and J by 1 base, leaving 12 bases between them. The CDR3 runs 15 residues. Germline assignment: CDR1 SGHRS and CDR2 YFSETQ. CDR3 bases: TGCGCCAGCAGCTTAACCCAGGGAGGCCAAGAGACCCAGTACTTC. This gives the protein CASSLTQGGQETQYF. The variable domain in full, with the rest retrieved from reference TRBV5-1 and TRBJ2-5, is KAGVTQTPRYLIKTRGQQVTLSCSPISGHRSVSWYQQTPGQGLQFLFEYFSETQRNKGNFPGRFSGRQFSNSRSEMNVSTLELGDSALYLCASSLTQGGQETQYFGPGTRLLVL.